A single sample is the source of the 22 T cell receptor beta chains below, sequenced in a study of regulatory T cells. Findings and caveats of the study: Hydrophobic residues at CDR3 positions 6 and 7 were enriched in conventional CD4+ T cells of CD3G-deficient patients.

Their cognate antigens are unknown. The primer mix had 52 TRBV and 13 TRBJ primers. Clones were sequenced by immunoSEQ multiplex PCR, and TCRdb holds only the in-frame ones, with some missing. The sample includes under 45,000 clones, 89% of them seen just once. The specimen sequenced was conventional CD4+ T cells sorted from blood. The receptor set was obtained from a person aged 18 to 35 with CD3G deficiency.

The chain couples TRBV6-6 to TRBJ2-7; TRBD1 aligns across 11 bases. V was pared by 8 bases and J by 3 bases, with 6 bases of the junction left unmatched. The CDR3 has 14 amino acids. Germline V gives CDR1 MNHNY, CDR2 SVGAGI (reference sequence). Here the CDR3 DNA reads TGTGCCAGCCAGTCGGGGACAGGGGGCTACGAGCAGTACTTC. This codes for CASQSGTGGYEQYF.

This clone has more than one count but fewer than ten. This chain uses TRBV5-1 with TRBJ1-2, with D maybe TRBD1 (6 bases). The CDR3 has 12 amino acids. Germline loops: CDR1 SGHRS, CDR2 YFSETQ. Trimming stripped 4 bases from V and 6 bases from J, with 10 bases between. CDR3 bases: TGCGCCAGCAGCCCCGAGGGGGATGGCTACACCTTC. Its translation is CASSPEGDGYTF.

The V gene is TRBV28, the J gene TRBJ2-1, with a tentative D call TRBD1 (5 bases). The CDR3 is made up of 16 amino acids. Germline V gene data show CDR1 as MDHEN and CDR2 as SYDVKM. Trimming took off 4 bases at V and 1 base at J, with 14 bases between the two ends. CDR3 coding DNA: TGTGCCAGCAGTTCGACAGTGGTGGGGTCCTACAATGAGCAGTTCTTC. It specifies CASSSTVVGSYNEQFF.

V is TRBV10-3 and J is TRBJ2-7; a weak D match, TRBD1 (6 bases). The germline V and J ends were trimmed by 2 bases and 3 bases, with 14 bases remaining between them. This CDR3 has 15 residues. Germline CDR1 ENHRY, CDR2 SYGVKD. The CDR3 sequence is CAISEGFQGRYEQYF. In nucleotides, the CDR3 is TGTGCCATCAGTGAGGGTTTCCAGGGGCGCTACGAGCAGTACTTC.

The chain is built from TRBV7-8 and TRBJ2-2; TRBD1 is a possible D gene (5 bases). Trimming removed 5 bases from V and 5 bases from J, with 6 bases in between. From germline, CDR1 is SGHVS and CDR2 FQNEAQ. The CDR3 is 12 residues long. DNA of the CDR3: TGTGCCAGCAGCCGGACAACCGGGGAGCTGTTTTTT. Translation: CASSRTTGELFF.

There are a few counts of this clone. The rearrangement links TRBV19 to TRBJ2-1; perhaps TRBD1 as D (5 bases). The CDR3 totals 12 residues. V was shortened by 4 bases and J by 10 bases, with 11 bases between the two germline ends. In germline, CDR1 is LNHDA, CDR2 SQIVND (reference sequence). CDR3 nucleotides: TGTGCCAGTAGTAGGGGCTGGGGAGAGCAGTTCTTC. Protein: CASSRGWGEQFF.

The J gene is TRBJ2-1, the V gene TRBV6-6; 8 nucleotides agree with TRBD2. V trimming: 4 bases; J trimming: 10 bases; junction bases outside the gene matches: 9. The CDR3 sequence is 14 residues long. Per the germline V gene, CDR1 is MNHNY and CDR2 is SVGAGI (reference sequence). The CDR3 nucleotides are TGTGCCAGCAGTTGGGCGGGGGGTCCGTCAGAGCAGTTCTTC. As protein: CASSWAGGPSEQFF.

This chain connects TRBV7-9 to TRBJ2-2; perhaps TRBD1 as D (6 bases). Trimming pared 5 bases from V and 3 bases from J, leaving 13 bases between. The CDR3 spans 15 residues. CDR1 is SEHNR, CDR2 FQNEAQ, per germline (reference sequence). CDR3 sequence: CASSDIRGDTGELFF. CDR3 nucleotide sequence: TGTGCCAGCAGCGATATCAGGGGAGACACCGGGGAGCTGTTTTTT.

The chain joins TRBV28 to TRBJ2-7; D is possibly TRBD1 (5 bases). CDR1 is MDHEN and CDR2 is SYDVKM in the germline V gene. This CDR3 contains 14 residues. V was trimmed by 10 bases and J by 7 bases, leaving 23 bases between them. CDR3 nucleotide sequence: TGTGCCATCTCGACAGCACTACGTATAAAGGAGCAGTACTTC. Translation gives CAISTALRIKEQYF. The entire variable domain, with the rest obtained from reference TRBV28 and TRBJ2-7, is as follows: DVKVTQSSRYLVKRTGEKVFLECVQDMDHENMFWYRQDPGLGLRLIYFSYDVKMKEKGDIPEGYSVSREKKERFSLILESASTNQTSMYLCAISTALRIKEQYFGPGTRLTVT.

The chain links TRBV19 to TRBJ2-7; perhaps TRBD1 as D (6 bases). The CDR3 has 15 amino acids. Germline CDR1 reads LNHDA; CDR2 reads SQIVND (reference sequence). The V gene lost 4 bases and the J gene lost 6 bases, with 19 bases spanning the gap. The CDR3, as DNA: TGTGCCAGTAGTAAAAATTACAGGGATTCGGGCGAGCAGTACTTC. Translation gives CASSKNYRDSGEQYF.

The chain has TRBV18 and TRBJ2-5; D is unresolved. V lost 5 bases, J lost 5 bases, and 12 bases lay in between. This CDR3 comprises 13 residues. CDR1 is KGHSH and CDR2 is LQKENI in the germline V gene. The CDR3 loop is CASSEGLWETQYF. DNA for the CDR3: TGTGCCAGCTCAGAAGGATTGTGGGAGACCCAGTACTTC.

The chain carries TRBV10-3 and TRBJ2-3, with 7 bases identical to TRBD2. Trimming at V came to 0 bases and at J to 4 bases, leaving 4 bases not matched to a gene. The CDR3 is made up of 15 amino acids. The V gene's germline CDR1 is ENHRY and CDR2 SYGVKD. The CDR3 here is CAISESGRRADTQYF. In nucleotides, the CDR3 is TGTGCCATCAGTGAGTCCGGGAGGCGGGCAGATACGCAGTATTTT.

The chain uses TRBV21-1 and TRBJ2-2; the DNA was not used to check the table's D call, TRBD1. TRBV21-1 corresponds to a pseudogene. The CDR3 length is 15 residues. The CDR3 DNA sequence: TGTGCCAGCATCCTTACCGGGACAGGGTCGGGGGAGCTGTTTTTT. The encoded protein is CASILTGTGSGELFF.

The chain joins TRBV10-2 to TRBJ2-7; perhaps D is TRBD1 or TRBD2 (5 bases each). The V and J ends lost 2 bases and 0 bases respectively, with 11 bases between them. Germline V lookup: CDR1 WSHSY, CDR2 SAAADI. The CDR3 spans 15 residues. The CDR3 spells CASSEHRRSSYEQYF. CDR3 coding DNA: TGCGCCAGCAGTGAGCACAGGAGGAGCTCCTACGAGCAGTACTTC.

The rearrangement joins TRBV27 to TRBJ1-1; D call uncertain. Germline V CDR1 and CDR2: MNHEY, SMNVEV (reference sequence). The length of the CDR3 is 13 residues. V was cut by 6 bases and J by 9 bases, with 17 bases left in between. The CDR3 DNA is TGTGCCAGCAGCCAAAACTCCATAATTAAAGCTTTCTTT. Amino acid sequence: CASSQNSIIKAFF.

The chain links TRBV6-1 to TRBJ2-5; 7 bases line up with TRBD2. The CDR3 has 16 residues. Germline CDR1 is MNHNS and CDR2 is SASEGT. Trimming cost V 3 bases and J 4 bases; bases outside gene matches: 11. The chain's CDR3 is CASSEMPGGGGETQYF. The CDR3 nucleotides read TGTGCCAGCAGTGAGATGCCTGGCGGGGGTGGAGAGACCCAGTACTTC.

The chain recombines TRBV5-1 with TRBJ2-3; D ambiguous. The CDR3 has 14 residues. V lost 0 bases, J lost 2 bases, and 7 bases lay in between. Germline CDR1 is SGHRS and CDR2 is YFSETQ. The CDR3 DNA reads TGCGCCAGCAGCTTGGGTGCCCACACAGATACGCAGTATTTT. Translating gives CASSLGAHTDTQYF. The entire variable domain, with the rest obtained from reference TRBV5-1 and TRBJ2-3, is as follows: KAGVTQTPRYLIKTRGQQVTLSCSPISGHRSVSWYQQTPGQGLQFLFEYFSETQRNKGNFPGRFSGRQFSNSRSEMNVSTLELGDSALYLCASSLGAHTDTQYFGPGTRLTVL.

The J gene is TRBJ2-7, the V gene TRBV5-1, with unresolved D. The CDR3 extends over 14 amino acids. Trimming took 4 bases from V and 6 from J, leaving 17 bases between them. Germline V gene sequence: CDR1 SGHRS, CDR2 YFSETQ. CDR3 in amino acids: CASSEGPARPEQYF. The CDR3 DNA reads TGCGCCAGCAGCGAAGGACCCGCGAGGCCCGAGCAGTACTTC.

This chain joins TRBV19 and TRBJ1-1; the D gene is possibly TRBD1 (5 bases). The V gene lost 5 bases and the J gene lost 6 bases, with 10 bases spanning the gap. The CDR3 spans 12 residues. The germline V gene encodes CDR1 LNHDA and CDR2 SQIVND (reference sequence). CDR3 loop: CASSVSGSEAFF. The CDR3 DNA reads as TGTGCCAGTAGTGTGTCAGGGTCTGAAGCTTTCTTT.

J is TRBJ1-1 and V is TRBV11-2; D possibly corresponds to TRBD1 (5 bases). Germline V lookup: CDR1 SGHAT, CDR2 FQNNGV. Deletions cut 5 bases from V and 4 bases from J, with 11 bases between. The CDR3 loop spans 13 amino acids. The CDR3 protein is CASSPPGRTEAFF. CDR3 sequence (DNA): TGTGCCAGCAGCCCACCAGGGCGCACTGAAGCTTTCTTT.

The chain couples TRBV18 to TRBJ2-2, with 8 nucleotides matching TRBD2. The CDR3 is 15 residues long. V was clipped by 2 bases and J by 6 bases; unmatched bases: 5. Germline values: CDR1 KGHSH, CDR2 LQKENI. CDR3 protein: CASSPAAGAPGELFF. CDR3 sequence (DNA): TGTGCCAGCTCACCAGCAGCGGGGGCCCCCGGGGAGCTGTTTTTT.

The genes are TRBV5-1 and TRBJ1-1; D may be TRBD1 (6 bases). The CDR3 runs to 12 residues. Germline values: CDR1 SGHRS, CDR2 YFSETQ. V shed 4 bases and J shed 8 bases, with 12 bases lying between them. CDR3 bases: TGCGCCAGCAGCCCCACAGGGCGGGAAGCTTTCTTT. Residues: CASSPTGREAFF.